The 18 T cell receptor beta chains given below trace back to one sample, sequenced in a study of beta chain features in type 1 diabetes. Since all of the isolated RNA was reverse transcribed, expressed TCRB transcripts were what got sequenced. The data were produced by immunoSEQ multiplex PCR, yet TCRdb's version contains in-frame clones alone and is incomplete. The sample shows 680,000 or so clones, less than 20% of them seen only once. Sample: naive CD4+ T cells from blood. The receptors originated from a man aged 18 to 29 in good health.

This clone turned up a few times. The CDR3 loop is CASSQSKPVWMSEQYF. The DNA of the CDR3 is TGCGCCAGCAGTCAATCGAAACCGGTGTGGATGAGCGAGCAGTACTTC. The chain has TRBV23-1 and TRBJ2-7; the D is unclear. TRBV23-1 is an open reading frame, and its role is uncertain. V lost 0 bases and J lost 6, with 18 bases in between. This CDR3 comprises 16 residues.

The chain joins TRBV30 to TRBJ2-7; 10 bases map to TRBD2. Germline loops: CDR1 GTSNPN, CDR2 SVGIG (reference sequence). This CDR3 contains 14 residues. Trimming cost V 6 bases and J 4 bases; bases outside gene matches: 9. CDR3 bases: TGTGCCTGTGCTAGCGGGGGTGGTGGATACGAGCAGTACTTC. Protein product: CACASGGGGYEQYF.

This clone occurred a few times. The rearrangement links TRBV28 to TRBJ2-5; either TRBD1 or TRBD2 may fit D (5 bases each). V lost 6 bases and J 2 bases, leaving 13 bases between the germline ends. The germline V gene has CDR1 MDHEN and CDR2 SYDVKM. This CDR3 is 14 amino acids long. CDR3 protein: CASSRAGTQETQYF. The CDR3 region has the DNA TGTGCCAGCAGCCGAGCCGGGACGCAAGAGACCCAGTACTTC.

The chain uses TRBV5-1 and TRBJ2-3; 15 nucleotides align to TRBD2. V was pared by 0 bases and J by 3 bases, with 5 bases of the junction left unmatched. The CDR3 runs to 18 residues. From germline, CDR1 is SGHRS and CDR2 YFSETQ. The CDR3 is CASSLAGLAGGRTDTQYF. CDR3 bases: TGCGCCAGCAGCTTGGCGGGACTAGCGGGAGGTCGGACAGATACGCAGTATTTT.

This clone appeared a few times. V and J are TRBV27 and TRBJ1-5, with D unclear. V lost 5 bases and J 7 bases, leaving 12 bases between the germline ends. Germline lookup yields CDR1 MNHEY and CDR2 SMNVEV (reference sequence). The CDR3 length is 13 residues. The CDR3 DNA is TGTGCCAGCAGTACCTTTGGGTGGCAGCCCCAGCATTTT. The encoded protein is CASSTFGWQPQHF.

V and J are TRBV7-3 and TRBJ1-2, with D hard to call. The V end lost 5 bases, the J end lost 4 bases, and 8 bases lay between the germline ends. This CDR3 contains 12 residues. Germline lookup yields CDR1 SGHTA and CDR2 FQGTGA. The CDR3 here is CASSHPGYGYTF. The CDR3 DNA is TGTGCCAGCAGCCACCCCGGCTATGGCTACACCTTC.

This clone was found a few times. The chain recombines TRBV2 with TRBJ2-2; D gene ambiguous. Germline assignment: CDR1 SNHLY and CDR2 FYNNEI. The CDR3 totals 12 residues. Trimming stripped 4 bases from V and 6 bases from J, with 6 bases between. The CDR3 nucleotides are TGTGCCAGCAGTGGATGGCCCGGGGAGCTGTTTTTT. Translating it yields CASSGWPGELFF.

There are a few counts of this clone. The V call is TRBV7-2, the J call TRBJ2-2; TRBD1 matches 9 bases. With V trimmed by 3 bases and J by 3 bases, 2 bases remained unmatched. The germline CDR1 and CDR2 sequences are SGHTA and FQGNSA. The CDR3 consists of 15 residues. The CDR3 DNA sequence: TGTGCCAGCAGCTTGGGACAGGGATACACCGGGGAGCTGTTTTTT. Translation: CASSLGQGYTGELFF.

The CDR3 reads CASSSGLAGATGELFF. CDR3 nucleotide sequence: TGTGCCAGCTCATCCGGACTAGCGGGAGCTACCGGGGAGCTGTTTTTT. The chain combines TRBV18 with TRBJ2-2, with 13 positions matching TRBD2. Germline V gene lookup returns CDR1 KGHSH and CDR2 LQKENI. The J segment lost 5 bases and the V segment lost 5 bases, leaving 5 bases of the junction unmatched. The CDR3 has 16 residues.

The chain employs TRBV7-2 and TRBJ1-2; no clear D. V lost 6 bases and J lost 2, with 16 bases in between. The CDR3 is made up of 15 amino acids. CDR1 is SGHTA and CDR2 is FQGNSA in the germline V gene. DNA for the CDR3: TGTGCCAGCAGGCTAGTTGCCACGGGAAACTATGGCTACACCTTC. It is translated as CASRLVATGNYGYTF.

The rearrangement joins TRBV11-2 to TRBJ2-1; no firm D call. CDR1 is SGHAT and CDR2 is FQNNGV in the germline V gene. The V and J ends lost 5 bases and 5 bases respectively, with 4 bases between them. CDR3 size: 11 residues. CDR3 sequence reads: CASSRNNEQFF. DNA for the CDR3: TGTGCCAGCAGCCGCAACAATGAGCAGTTCTTC.

The rearrangement joins TRBV15 to TRBJ2-3; D might be TRBD1 or TRBD2, each matching 6 bases. V was clipped by 2 bases and J by 2 bases, with 20 bases between them. The V gene's germline CDR1 is LNHNV and CDR2 YYDKDF (reference sequence). The CDR3 contains 18 residues. CDR3 sequence: CATSRWGASRAPTDTQYF. CDR3 nucleotides: TGTGCCACCAGCAGATGGGGGGCTAGCCGTGCCCCCACAGATACGCAGTATTTT.

The chain joins TRBV4-2 to TRBJ2-1, with D maybe TRBD1 (6 bases). Trimming pared 0 bases from V and 2 bases from J, leaving 11 bases between. The CDR3 runs to 16 residues. Germline assignment: CDR1 LGHNA and CDR2 YNFKEQ. Written as DNA, the CDR3 is TGTGCCAGCAGCCAAGATAACCCAGGGGCCTACAATGAGCAGTTCTTC. It specifies CASSQDNPGAYNEQFF.

Only a few counts were recorded for this clone. The chain couples TRBV4-1 to TRBJ1-3; D is undetermined. Germline V CDR1 and CDR2: MGHRA, YSYEKL. V was shortened by 4 bases and J by 0 bases, with 13 bases between the two germline ends. The CDR3 consists of 16 residues. CDR3 in amino acids: CASSRPSHLSGNTIYF. The CDR3 DNA sequence: TGCGCCAGCAGCCGGCCCAGCCACCTCTCTGGAAACACCATATATTTT.

This clone was counted only a few times. Other DNA sequences within the sample encode an identical CDR3. The chain employs TRBV7-3 and TRBJ2-5; 7 nucleotides agree with TRBD1. CDR1 is SGHTA, CDR2 FQGTGA, per germline. J gave up 2 bases and V 4 bases, and 4 bases lay outside the gene matches. CDR3 length equals 14 residues. The chain's CDR3 is CASSYDRDQETQYF. CDR3 nucleotides: TGTGCCAGCAGCTACGACAGGGATCAAGAGACCCAGTACTTC.

The chain carries TRBV7-9 and TRBJ2-1; TRBD1 agrees at 8 bases. Germline trimming cut 4 bases from V and 7 bases from J; bases unmatched to any gene: 9. This CDR3 region has 15 residues. Germline V lookup: CDR1 SEHNR, CDR2 FQNEAQ (reference sequence). The CDR3 is CASSSGQGTWNEQFF. CDR3 DNA sequence: TGTGCCAGCAGCTCCGGACAGGGAACGTGGAATGAGCAGTTCTTC.

The chain has TRBV28 and TRBJ2-2; unclear D gene. The V gene lost 5 bases and the J gene lost 3 bases, with 7 bases spanning the gap. CDR1 and CDR2 from the germline V gene are MDHEN and SYDVKM. The CDR3 totals 13 residues. The CDR3 DNA follows: TGTGCCAGCAGTCTTGAATACACCGGGGAGCTGTTTTTT. This codes for CASSLEYTGELFF.

This clone was picked up a small number of times. V gene TRBV19 combines with J gene TRBJ1-5, with D tentatively TRBD1 (6 bases). The CDR3 totals 14 residues. From germline, CDR1 is LNHDA and CDR2 SQIVND (reference sequence). V was cut by 9 bases and J by 5 bases, with 17 bases left in between. The CDR3 DNA reads TGTGCCAGCAGACGTATTACAGGGTATCAGCCCCAGCATTTT. This sequence encodes CASRRITGYQPQHF.